The 10 T cell receptor beta chains below come from one sample, sequenced in a study of blood T cell repertoires in COVID-19. Profiled with immunoSEQ multiplex PCR; TCRdb holds only in-frame clones, not every one. This table holds more than 40,000 clones, roughly 86% found once. Sequencing was done on a sample of peripheral blood. All receptors derive from a man aged 55 to 70 with active or convalescent COVID-19.

V gene TRBV25-1 combines with J gene TRBJ1-2; D is ambiguous. Looked up from germline, CDR1 is MGHDK and CDR2 is SYGVNS. V lost 3 bases, J lost 7 bases, and 9 bases lay in between. The CDR3 length is 12 residues. CDR3 in amino acids: CASSDQGVGYTF. The CDR3 DNA follows: TGTGCCAGCAGTGATCAAGGAGTTGGCTACACCTTC.

The gene calls are TRBV4-3 and TRBJ2-3; the D gene is possibly TRBD1 (5 bases). V lost 0 bases, J lost 2 bases, and 9 bases lay in between. CDR1 is LGHNA, CDR2 YSLEER, per germline. The CDR3 consists of 15 residues. The CDR3, as DNA: TGCGCCAGCAGCCAAGAGGGGCTCAACACAGATACGCAGTATTTT. Residues: CASSQEGLNTDTQYF.

The V call is TRBV7-3, the J call TRBJ1-1; D remains unclear. Trimming took off 4 bases at V and 1 base at J, with 10 bases between the two ends. This CDR3 region has 14 residues. CDR1 and CDR2 from the germline V gene are SGHTA and FQGTGA. The CDR3 DNA reads TGTGCCAGCAGCTCGGGAGCCTCGAACACTGAAGCTTTCTTT. Amino acids: CASSSGASNTEAFF.

The CDR3 protein is CASSQERQNQPQHF. The CDR3 DNA is TGCGCCAGCAGCCAAGAGCGACAGAATCAGCCCCAGCATTTT. The rearrangement uses TRBV4-3 and TRBJ1-5; weak D call: TRBD1 (5 bases). The CDR3 is 14 residues long. Trimming cost V 0 bases and J 4 bases, with 7 bases left between them. The V gene's germline CDR1 is LGHNA and CDR2 YSLEER.

The rearrangement joins TRBV7-9 to TRBJ1-1; 10 bases are shared with TRBD1. The CDR3 has 18 amino acids. Germline V gene sequence: CDR1 SEHNR, CDR2 FQNEAQ (reference sequence). V was pared by 0 bases and J by 4 bases, with 11 bases of the junction left unmatched. The CDR3 bases are TGTGCCAGCAGCTTAGCGGGACAGGGGTGGGTCAAGGTCACTGAAGCTTTCTTT. This encodes CASSLAGQGWVKVTEAFF.

CDR3 loop: CASSMGRGLYGYTF. The CDR3 bases are TGTGCCAGTAGTATGGGTCGGGGACTCTATGGCTACACCTTC. The V and J genes are TRBV19 and TRBJ1-2; a possible D gene is TRBD1 (5 bases). This CDR3 is 14 amino acids long. V was cut by 3 bases and J by 4 bases, with 12 bases left in between. Germline values: CDR1 LNHDA, CDR2 SQIVND (reference sequence).

The chain links TRBV7-2 to TRBJ2-5; D remains ambiguous. Germline assignment: CDR1 SGHTA and CDR2 FQGNSA. V was trimmed by 4 bases and J by 1 base, leaving 10 bases between them. The CDR3 covers 14 residues. CDR3 protein: CASSSRPGQETQYF. DNA of the CDR3: TGTGCCAGCAGCTCCAGACCAGGCCAAGAGACCCAGTACTTC.

A few counts support this clone. The chain is built from TRBV18 and TRBJ1-5, with 8 bases identical to TRBD1. Germline CDR1 reads KGHSH; CDR2 reads LQKENI. The CDR3 runs to 16 residues. With 5 bases clipped from V and 2 bases from J, the junction kept 8 bases outside the gene matches. For the CDR3, the DNA is TGTGCCAGCTCATTTCAGGGGGCGCAGGGCAATCAGCCCCAGCATTTT. This sequence encodes CASSFQGAQGNQPQHF.

The CDR3 is CASSYSLAGEAFF. CDR3 DNA sequence: TGTGCCAGCAGTTACTCGCTTGCGGGCGAAGCTTTCTTT. The V call is TRBV6-6, the J call TRBJ1-1; D is uncertain. CDR1 and CDR2 (germline): MNHNY, SVGAGI (reference sequence). The germline V and J ends were trimmed by 0 bases and 8 bases, with 10 bases remaining between them. CDR3 length: 13 residues.

J is TRBJ1-3 and V is TRBV6-5; D gene unclear. V lost 7 bases and J 4 bases, leaving 14 bases between the germline ends. The CDR3 is 14 residues long. Germline V CDR1 and CDR2: MNHEY, SVGAGI. The CDR3 is CASTPGSSGNTIYF. The DNA for the CDR3 is TGTGCCAGCACTCCGGGTTCGTCGGGAAACACCATATATTTT.